This T cell receptor beta chain appears in the sequencing data of a study of blood T cell repertoires in COVID-19. CDR3 length: 13 amino acids. From germline, CDR1 is GTSNPN and CDR2 SVGIG (reference sequence). Trimming removed 0 bases from V and 8 bases from J, with 11 bases in between. Using immunoSEQ multiplex PCR, the repertoire was profiled, and TCRdb retains in-frame clones only, with some absent. The repertoire includes 30,000 or so clones, 80% to 90% of them detected once, and about 29% sits in the top ten. The clonotype was recovered from a woman aged 80 or over with COVID-19, enrolled during active disease. Sample: peripheral blood. J is TRBJ2-1 and V is TRBV30; D may be TRBD1 (6 bases). In nucleotides, the CDR3 is TGTGCCTGGAGTGTACGACAGGTCGATGAGCAGTTCTTC. It is translated as CAWSVRQVDEQFF.